This is a list of T cell receptor beta chains from one sample in a study of cytomegalovirus exposure and HLA in healthy donors. Clones were sequenced by immunoSEQ multiplex PCR, and TCRdb holds only the in-frame ones, with some missing. The repertoire holds around 130,000 clones, with around 80% as singletons. The sequenced sample consisted of PBMCs. These receptors were obtained from a woman in her fifties or sixties in good health and CMV-seronegative. Each CDR3 is given without its conserved first and last residue. Fields, in order: V gene, J gene, D gene, clone size, CDR3 protein. D genes are given only for firm matches. For some rows the clone size is stated as once, few or many, or as a class when expanded; others skip it.

TRBV7-8	TRBJ2-3	TRBD1	few	ASSLTTGSTGDTQY
TRBV6-5	TRBJ1-1	TRBD1	-	ASSLDRGGTEAF
TRBV19	TRBJ1-2	TRBD1	-	ASSISVTGDYGYT
TRBV10-3	TRBJ2-3	TRBD2	-	AISVAGEPTDTQY
TRBV7-6	TRBJ2-3	-	few	ASSFWGETDTQY
TRBV28	TRBJ1-4	TRBD1	few	ASSPTGTGTEKLF
TRBV28	TRBJ2-3	TRBD2	-	ASSTTSGSTDTQY
TRBV6-5	TRBJ2-7	TRBD1	once	ASKRAGQGFYEQY
TRBV6-5	TRBJ2-7	-	-	ASRRFSDRSYEQY
TRBV5-1	TRBJ2-1	TRBD2	-	ASSPGLAGGKLSYNEQF
TRBV19	TRBJ2-3	TRBD2	-	ASSPTSGASTDTQY
TRBV9	TRBJ2-5	TRBD1	few	ASSGTGGRIQETQY
TRBV6-5	TRBJ2-1	-	few	ASALSSYNEQF